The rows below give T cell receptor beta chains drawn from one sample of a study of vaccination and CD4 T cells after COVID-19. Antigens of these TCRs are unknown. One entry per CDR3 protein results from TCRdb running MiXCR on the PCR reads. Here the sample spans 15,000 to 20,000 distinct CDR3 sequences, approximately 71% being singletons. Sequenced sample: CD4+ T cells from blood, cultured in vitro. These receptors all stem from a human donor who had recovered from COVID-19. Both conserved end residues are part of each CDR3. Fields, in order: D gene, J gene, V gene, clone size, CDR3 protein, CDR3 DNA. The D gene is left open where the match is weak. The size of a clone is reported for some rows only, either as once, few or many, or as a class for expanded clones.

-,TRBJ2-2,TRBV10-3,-,CAIRTTLYTGELFF,TGTGCCATCAGGACGACTTTATACACCGGGGAGCTGTTTTTT
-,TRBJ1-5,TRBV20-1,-,CSARGSVSGQPQHF,TGCAGTGCTAGAGGCTCAGTGTCCGGTCAGCCCCAGCATTTT
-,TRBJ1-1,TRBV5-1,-,CASRSDTEAFF,TGCGCCAGCAGGAGTGACACTGAAGCTTTCTTT
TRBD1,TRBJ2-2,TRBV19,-,CASSPRTGGGGELFF,TGTGCCAGTAGTCCCAGGACAGGCGGCGGCGGGGAGCTGTTTTTT
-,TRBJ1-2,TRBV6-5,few,CASSYRGPNYGYTF,TGTGCCAGCAGTTACCGGGGTCCAAACTATGGCTACACCTTC
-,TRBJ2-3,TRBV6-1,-,CASSEWGLSTDTQYF,TGTGCCAGCAGTGAATGGGGGTTAAGCACAGATACGCAGTATTTT
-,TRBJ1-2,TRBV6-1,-,CASSGPQGYGYTF,TGTGCCAGCAGTGGCCCACAGGGCTATGGCTACACCTTC
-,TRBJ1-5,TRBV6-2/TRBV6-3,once,CASNGGTYQPQHF,TGTGCCAGCAATGGGGGTACGTATCAGCCCCAGCATTTT
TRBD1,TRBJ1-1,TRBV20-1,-,CSAPTGGWGEAFF,TGCAGTGCCCCAACAGGGGGTTGGGGTGAAGCTTTCTTT
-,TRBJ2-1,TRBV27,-,CASSLSLYNEQFF,TGTGCCAGCAGTTTGAGCTTGTACAATGAGCAGTTCTTC
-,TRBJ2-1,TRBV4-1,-,CASSRGLGGWQFF,TGCGCCAGCAGCCGTGGACTAGGGGGGTGGCAGTTCTTC
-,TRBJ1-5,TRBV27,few,CASSRTGESGPQHF,TGTGCCAGCAGTCGTACGGGGGAATCAGGGCCCCAGCATTTT
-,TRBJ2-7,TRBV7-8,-,CASSPGRLVFREQYF,TGTGCCAGCAGCCCAGGGCGGCTAGTGTTCCGCGAGCAGTACTTC
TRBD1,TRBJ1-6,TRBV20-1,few,CSAGRVGQGQSSPLHF,TGCAGTGCGGGAAGGGTGGGGCAGGGACAGAGTTCACCCCTCCACTTT
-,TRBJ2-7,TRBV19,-,CASSGRGEQYF,TGTGCCAGTAGTGGAAGAGGCGAGCAGTACTTC
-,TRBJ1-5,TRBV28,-,CASTPGRNQPQHF,TGTGCCAGCACCCCGGGGCGGAATCAGCCCCAGCATTTT
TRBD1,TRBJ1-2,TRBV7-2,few,CASSWTGATARGGYTF,TGTGCCAGCAGCTGGACAGGGGCCACAGCTCGGGGTGGCTACACCTTC
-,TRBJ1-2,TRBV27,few,CASSTDGNMNGYTF,TGTGCCAGCAGCACGGACGGGAATATGAACGGCTACACCTTC
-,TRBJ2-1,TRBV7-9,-,CASSLQGTSSYNEQFF,TGCGCCAGCAGCTTGCAGGGGACGAGCTCCTACAATGAGCAGTTCTTC
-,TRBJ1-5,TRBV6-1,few,CASRWGRDSNQPQHF,TGTGCCAGCAGATGGGGACGGGATAGCAATCAGCCCCAGCATTTT
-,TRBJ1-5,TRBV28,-,CASSRDNQPQHF,TGTGCCAGCAGTAGGGACAATCAGCCCCAGCATTTT
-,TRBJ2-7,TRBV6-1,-,CASSEQGSSVKVEQYF,TGTGCCAGCAGTGAGCAGGGTAGCAGTGTAAAGGTTGAGCAGTACTTC
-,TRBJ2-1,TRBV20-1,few,CSVQGGNEQFF,TGCAGTGTTCAGGGGGGAAATGAGCAGTTCTTC
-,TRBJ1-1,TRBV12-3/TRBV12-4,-,CASSLDAGGRITEAFF,TGTGCCAGCAGTTTGGACGCGGGGGGGCGGATCACTGAAGCTTTCTTT
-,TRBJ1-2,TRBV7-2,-,CASSLGGPGYTF,TGTGCCAGCAGCTTAGGGGGGCCTGGCTACACCTTC
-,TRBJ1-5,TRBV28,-,CASSLRFQPQHF,TGTGCCAGCAGTTTAAGGTTTCAGCCCCAGCATTTT
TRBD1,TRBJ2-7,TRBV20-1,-,CSALPDRVGLYEQYF,TGCAGTGCGCTACCCGACAGGGTCGGTCTCTACGAGCAGTACTTC
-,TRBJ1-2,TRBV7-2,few,CASTGGGGIVSNYGYTF,TGTGCCAGCACTGGGGGTGGGGGGATAGTAAGTAACTATGGCTACACCTTC
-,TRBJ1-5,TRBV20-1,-,CSARGPNQPQHF,TGCAGTGCACGAGGTCCCAATCAGCCCCAGCATTTT
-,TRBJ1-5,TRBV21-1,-,CASSNGQNQPQHF,TGTGCCAGCAGCAATGGACAGAATCAGCCCCAGCATTTT
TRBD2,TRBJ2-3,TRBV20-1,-,CSASSGIMDTQYF,TGCAGTGCCTCTAGCGGGATAATGGATACGCAGTATTTT
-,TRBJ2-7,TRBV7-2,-,CASSLAYPQGKGGAYEQYF,TGTGCCAGCAGCTTAGCCTACCCCCAGGGGAAGGGGGGTGCCTACGAGCAGTACTTC
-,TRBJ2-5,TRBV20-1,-,CSASTETQYF,TGCAGTGCTAGCACGGAGACCCAGTACTTC
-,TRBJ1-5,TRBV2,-,CASGREWSGNQPQHF,TGTGCCAGCGGTCGAGAATGGAGCGGTAATCAGCCCCAGCATTTT
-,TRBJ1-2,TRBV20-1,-,CSAPRGGGYTF,TGCAGTGCTCCCAGGGGAGGAGGCTACACCTTC
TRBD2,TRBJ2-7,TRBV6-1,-,CASSKSRGGDYEQYF,TGTGCCAGCAGCAAATCGAGGGGAGGGGACTACGAGCAGTACTTC
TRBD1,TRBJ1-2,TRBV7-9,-,CASSLGGQGSYTF,TGTGCCAGCAGCTTAGGGGGACAGGGAAGCTACACCTTC
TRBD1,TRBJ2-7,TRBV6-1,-,CASTDRGNYEQYF,TGTGCCAGCACAGACAGGGGGAACTACGAGCAGTACTTC
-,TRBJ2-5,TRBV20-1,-,CSPRKETQYF,TGCAGTCCCCGTAAGGAGACCCAGTACTTC
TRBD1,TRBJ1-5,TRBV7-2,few,CASSLTGGLGQPQHF,TGTGCCAGCAGCTTAACAGGGGGCTTAGGACAGCCCCAGCATTTT
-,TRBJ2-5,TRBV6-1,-,CASSERFLETQYF,TGTGCCAGCAGTGAACGGTTTCTAGAGACCCAGTACTTC
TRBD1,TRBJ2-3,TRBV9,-,CASSVGTGGTDTQYF,TGTGCCAGCAGCGTAGGGACAGGGGGCACAGATACGCAGTATTTT
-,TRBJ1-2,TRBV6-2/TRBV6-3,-,CASSYSIQLPYGYTF,TGTGCCAGCAGTTACTCGATACAGTTGCCCTATGGCTACACCTTC
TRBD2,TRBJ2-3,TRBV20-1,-,CSASGGSGSGTDTQYF,TGCAGTGCCTCCGGCGGTAGCGGGAGTGGCACAGATACGCAGTATTTT
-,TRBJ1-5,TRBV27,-,CASSFYSAGGNQPQHF,TGTGCCAGCAGTTTTTATTCGGCCGGGGGCAATCAGCCCCAGCATTTT
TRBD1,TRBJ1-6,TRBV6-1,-,CASSHRGGNSPLHF,TGTGCCAGCAGCCACAGGGGGGGGAATTCACCCCTCCACTTT
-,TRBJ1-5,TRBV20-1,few,CSASPTVAMGNQPQHF,TGCAGTGCTTCGCCCACAGTAGCGATGGGCAATCAGCCCCAGCATTTT
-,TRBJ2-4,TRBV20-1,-,CSVDVEERNIQYF,TGCAGTGTGGACGTAGAGGAGCGGAACATTCAGTACTTC
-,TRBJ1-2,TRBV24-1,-,CATSAGFGYTF,TGTGCCACCAGTGCCGGGTTTGGCTACACCTTC
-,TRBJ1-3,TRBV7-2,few,CASRSPWGAGNTIYF,TGTGCCAGCAGGTCACCCTGGGGAGCTGGAAACACCATATATTTT
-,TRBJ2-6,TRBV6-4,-,CASSDLGDGANVLTF,TGTGCCAGCAGTGATTTGGGGGATGGGGCCAACGTCCTGACTTTC
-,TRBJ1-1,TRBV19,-,CASSIQNTEAFF,TGTGCCAGTAGTATACAGAACACTGAAGCTTTCTTT
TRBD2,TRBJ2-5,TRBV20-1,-,CSARPMEREGRETQYF,TGCAGTGCTAGACCCATGGAGCGGGAGGGCCGAGAGACCCAGTACTTC
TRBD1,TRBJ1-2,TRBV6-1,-,CASSERDRWGIGYTF,TGTGCCAGCAGTGAAAGGGACAGATGGGGAATTGGCTACACCTTC
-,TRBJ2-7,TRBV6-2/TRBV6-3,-,CASSYGKQTYEQYF,TGTGCCAGCAGTTACGGTAAACAGACCTACGAGCAGTACTTC
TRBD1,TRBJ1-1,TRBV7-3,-,CASRAGGGRGTEAFF,TGTGCCAGCAGGGCCGGAGGGGGCCGGGGCACTGAAGCTTTCTTT
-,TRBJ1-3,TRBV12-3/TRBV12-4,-,CASRRGPKGNTIYF,TGTGCCAGCAGACGCGGACCTAAGGGAAACACCATATATTTT
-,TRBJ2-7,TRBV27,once,CASSRTTGYEQYF,TGTGCCAGCAGTCGCACAACAGGGTACGAGCAGTACTTC